The rows below give T cell receptor beta chains drawn from one sample of a study of T cell responses to AZD1222 COVID-19 vaccine. Sequenced by immunoSEQ multiplex PCR; TCRdb stores in-frame clones only, minus some. The table shows 55,000 to 75,000 clones, with 85% occurring only once. The material was peripheral blood, obtained on day 0 of AZD1222 vaccination. The receptors derive from an adult in good health. Each CDR3 is given with its conserved first and last residue. The order of the fields is D gene, J gene, V gene, clone size, CDR3 length, CDR3 protein, CDR3 DNA. D genes are given only for firm matches. Size is omitted from some rows. Given values are once, few, many or a class for expanded clones.

D gene: NA
J gene: TRBJ1-2
V gene: TRBV9
clone size: NA
CDR3 length: 14
CDR3 protein: CASSVGEESRGYTF
CDR3 DNA: TGTGCCAGCAGCGTGGGGGAAGAGTCGAGAGGCTACACCTTC

D gene: TRBD2
J gene: TRBJ2-1
V gene: TRBV7-9
clone size: NA
CDR3 length: 16
CDR3 protein: CASSLGGLAGANEQFF
CDR3 DNA: TGTGCCAGCAGCTTAGGGGGACTAGCGGGGGCTAATGAGCAGTTCTTC

D gene: NA
J gene: TRBJ2-5
V gene: TRBV7-8
clone size: NA
CDR3 length: 17
CDR3 protein: CASSLGAGVEERETQYF
CDR3 DNA: TGTGCCAGCAGCTTGGGGGCGGGAGTGGAAGAGAGGGAGACCCAGTACTTC

D gene: NA
J gene: TRBJ2-7
V gene: TRBV19
clone size: NA
CDR3 length: 16
CDR3 protein: CASSIDNHRGTNEQYF
CDR3 DNA: TGTGCCAGTAGTATAGATAATCACCGAGGGACCAACGAGCAGTACTTC

D gene: NA
J gene: TRBJ2-2
V gene: TRBV5-1
clone size: NA
CDR3 length: 13
CDR3 protein: CASSPEYPGELFF
CDR3 DNA: TGCGCCAGCAGCCCTGAATATCCCGGGGAGCTGTTTTTT

D gene: NA
J gene: TRBJ1-2
V gene: TRBV2
clone size: NA
CDR3 length: 12
CDR3 protein: CASSGDFYGYTF
CDR3 DNA: TGTGCCAGCAGCGGGGACTTCTATGGCTACACCTTC

D gene: NA
J gene: TRBJ2-7
V gene: TRBV5-4
clone size: NA
CDR3 length: 13
CDR3 protein: CASTGPGSYEQYF
CDR3 DNA: TGTGCCAGCACCGGGCCAGGGAGCTACGAGCAGTACTTC

D gene: TRBD1
J gene: TRBJ1-6
V gene: TRBV7-9
clone size: NA
CDR3 length: 15
CDR3 protein: CASSLYPTGDSPLHF
CDR3 DNA: TGTGCCAGCAGCTTATATCCAACAGGGGATTCACCCCTCCACTTT

D gene: NA
J gene: TRBJ2-7
V gene: TRBV12-3/TRBV12-4
clone size: NA
CDR3 length: 12
CDR3 protein: CASSRTDHEQYF
CDR3 DNA: TGTGCCAGCAGCCGGACCGACCACGAGCAGTACTTC

D gene: NA
J gene: TRBJ1-5
V gene: TRBV5-4
clone size: once
CDR3 length: 14
CDR3 protein: CASSSQGINQPQHF
CDR3 DNA: TGTGCCAGCAGCTCGCAGGGCATCAATCAGCCCCAGCATTTT

D gene: TRBD1
J gene: TRBJ2-2
V gene: TRBV25-1
clone size: NA
CDR3 length: 18
CDR3 protein: CASSVGPGQGKNTGELFF
CDR3 DNA: TGTGCCAGCAGTGTTGGGCCGGGACAGGGAAAGAACACCGGGGAGCTGTTTTTT

D gene: NA
J gene: TRBJ2-1
V gene: TRBV6-5
clone size: NA
CDR3 length: 12
CDR3 protein: CASSTQNNEQFF
CDR3 DNA: TGTGCCAGCAGTACCCAAAACAATGAGCAGTTCTTC

D gene: TRBD2
J gene: TRBJ2-1
V gene: TRBV6-5
clone size: NA
CDR3 length: 16
CDR3 protein: CASSYSAGGRPVEQFF
CDR3 DNA: TGTGCCAGCAGTTACTCGGCGGGGGGGCGCCCTGTTGAGCAGTTCTTC

D gene: NA
J gene: TRBJ2-3
V gene: TRBV30
clone size: NA
CDR3 length: 12
CDR3 protein: CAWSDSGDTQYF
CDR3 DNA: TGTGCCTGGAGCGACTCGGGGGATACGCAGTATTTT

D gene: NA
J gene: TRBJ2-2
V gene: TRBV20-1
clone size: NA
CDR3 length: 14
CDR3 protein: CSASPTTNTGELFF
CDR3 DNA: TGCAGTGCTAGTCCCACTACGAACACCGGGGAGCTGTTTTTT

D gene: NA
J gene: TRBJ1-2
V gene: TRBV29-1
clone size: once
CDR3 length: 12
CDR3 protein: CSAGTWAYGYTF
CDR3 DNA: TGCAGCGCCGGGACCTGGGCCTATGGCTACACCTTC

D gene: TRBD2
J gene: TRBJ2-7
V gene: TRBV9
clone size: NA
CDR3 length: 14
CDR3 protein: CASSPGLAAYEQYF
CDR3 DNA: TGTGCCAGCAGTCCTGGACTAGCCGCCTACGAGCAGTACTTC

D gene: TRBD1
J gene: TRBJ2-7
V gene: TRBV5-6
clone size: few
CDR3 length: 14
CDR3 protein: CATRRTGFSYEQYF
CDR3 DNA: TGTGCCACGCGGCGGACAGGGTTCTCCTACGAGCAGTACTTC

D gene: NA
J gene: TRBJ1-1
V gene: TRBV30
clone size: NA
CDR3 length: 15
CDR3 protein: CAWSHPGSLPPEAFF
CDR3 DNA: TGTGCCTGGAGCCATCCGGGATCTCTCCCCCCTGAAGCTTTCTTT

D gene: NA
J gene: TRBJ1-1
V gene: TRBV4-1
clone size: few
CDR3 length: 16
CDR3 protein: CASRHPLLQGNTEAFF
CDR3 DNA: TGCGCCAGCAGACACCCCTTGCTCCAGGGGAACACTGAAGCTTTCTTT

D gene: NA
J gene: TRBJ2-7
V gene: TRBV6-5
clone size: NA
CDR3 length: 12
CDR3 protein: CASSRSRDEQYF
CDR3 DNA: TGTGCCAGCAGTAGGTCCCGCGACGAGCAGTACTTC

D gene: NA
J gene: TRBJ1-1
V gene: TRBV4-1
clone size: NA
CDR3 length: 16
CDR3 protein: CASSQEETVMNTEAFF
CDR3 DNA: TGCGCCAGCAGCCAAGAAGAAACAGTTATGAACACTGAAGCTTTCTTT

D gene: NA
J gene: TRBJ2-7
V gene: TRBV4-1
clone size: NA
CDR3 length: 15
CDR3 protein: CASSQVFARSYEQYF
CDR3 DNA: TGCGCCAGCAGCCAAGTATTTGCCCGATCCTACGAGCAGTACTTC

D gene: TRBD1
J gene: TRBJ1-1
V gene: TRBV11-2
clone size: NA
CDR3 length: 15
CDR3 protein: CASSLPDRGNTEAFF
CDR3 DNA: TGTGCCAGCAGCCTACCCGACAGGGGGAACACTGAAGCTTTCTTT

D gene: NA
J gene: TRBJ2-1
V gene: TRBV6-5
clone size: NA
CDR3 length: 14
CDR3 protein: CASSRETFFNEQFF
CDR3 DNA: TGTGCCAGCAGCCGGGAGACCTTCTTTAATGAGCAGTTCTTC

D gene: TRBD2
J gene: TRBJ2-5
V gene: TRBV27
clone size: NA
CDR3 length: 12
CDR3 protein: CATPRGDETQYF
CDR3 DNA: TGTGCCACCCCACGGGGGGATGAGACCCAGTACTTC

D gene: TRBD2
J gene: TRBJ2-1
V gene: TRBV5-8
clone size: NA
CDR3 length: 15
CDR3 protein: CASSPGTTQTNEQFF
CDR3 DNA: TGTGCCAGCAGCCCCGGGACTACACAGACCAATGAGCAGTTCTTC

D gene: TRBD2
J gene: TRBJ2-7
V gene: TRBV3-1/TRBV3-2
clone size: NA
CDR3 length: 15
CDR3 protein: CASSQDGTNPYEQYF
CDR3 DNA: TGTGCCAGCAGCCAAGATGGGACTAACCCCTACGAGCAGTACTTC

D gene: NA
J gene: TRBJ2-5
V gene: TRBV7-7
clone size: NA
CDR3 length: 15
CDR3 protein: CASSLGLDRLETQYF
CDR3 DNA: TGTGCCAGCAGCTTAGGGTTGGACCGGTTGGAGACCCAGTACTTC

D gene: NA
J gene: TRBJ1-1
V gene: TRBV18
clone size: NA
CDR3 length: 14
CDR3 protein: CASSPDQQGAEAFF
CDR3 DNA: TGTGCCAGCTCACCGGACCAACAGGGCGCTGAAGCTTTCTTT

D gene: NA
J gene: TRBJ1-1
V gene: TRBV5-4
clone size: NA
CDR3 length: 13
CDR3 protein: CASSSTLNTEAFF
CDR3 DNA: TGTGCCAGCAGCTCTACCCTGAACACTGAAGCTTTCTTT

D gene: TRBD1
J gene: TRBJ1-2
V gene: TRBV28
clone size: NA
CDR3 length: 15
CDR3 protein: CASTTGTGGLYGYTF
CDR3 DNA: TGTGCCAGCACCACGGGGACAGGGGGCCTCTATGGCTACACCTTC

D gene: NA
J gene: TRBJ2-1
V gene: TRBV25-1
clone size: NA
CDR3 length: 15
CDR3 protein: CASSDPLGRLNEQFF
CDR3 DNA: TGTGCCAGCAGTGACCCACTGGGGCGTTTAAATGAGCAGTTCTTC

D gene: NA
J gene: TRBJ2-2
V gene: TRBV18
clone size: NA
CDR3 length: 15
CDR3 protein: CASSPLKTATGELFF
CDR3 DNA: TGTGCCAGCTCACCCCTGAAGACAGCCACCGGGGAGCTGTTTTTT

D gene: NA
J gene: TRBJ1-2
V gene: TRBV11-3
clone size: NA
CDR3 length: 17
CDR3 protein: CASSFVGTPSSNYGYTF
CDR3 DNA: TGTGCCAGCAGCTTTGTCGGGACGCCTTCGTCTAACTATGGCTACACCTTC

D gene: NA
J gene: TRBJ1-6
V gene: TRBV6-4
clone size: NA
CDR3 length: 13
CDR3 protein: CASSPGDNSPLHF
CDR3 DNA: TGTGCCAGCAGCCCGGGAGATAATTCACCCCTCCACTTT

D gene: NA
J gene: TRBJ2-3
V gene: TRBV5-4
clone size: NA
CDR3 length: 17
CDR3 protein: CASSLDPGRLLTDTQYF
CDR3 DNA: TGTGCCAGCAGCTTGGACCCGGGGCGGTTACTCACAGATACGCAGTATTTT

D gene: NA
J gene: TRBJ1-2
V gene: TRBV5-1
clone size: NA
CDR3 length: 13
CDR3 protein: CASSDDGFYGYTF
CDR3 DNA: TGCGCCAGCAGCGATGACGGCTTCTATGGCTACACCTTC

D gene: TRBD2
J gene: TRBJ2-3
V gene: TRBV7-2
clone size: NA
CDR3 length: 16
CDR3 protein: CASSLFPAGGPDTQYF
CDR3 DNA: TGTGCCAGCAGCCTCTTTCCAGCGGGAGGGCCAGATACGCAGTATTTT

D gene: TRBD2
J gene: TRBJ2-2
V gene: TRBV29-1
clone size: NA
CDR3 length: 14
CDR3 protein: CSVASGRYPGELFF
CDR3 DNA: TGCAGCGTTGCTAGCGGGAGGTACCCCGGGGAGCTGTTTTTT

D gene: NA
J gene: TRBJ2-1
V gene: TRBV28
clone size: NA
CDR3 length: 16
CDR3 protein: CASSGGPGRVNNEQFF
CDR3 DNA: TGTGCCAGCAGTGGGGGCCCGGGGAGGGTAAACAATGAGCAGTTCTTC

D gene: TRBD1
J gene: TRBJ1-1
V gene: TRBV14
clone size: medium-sized
CDR3 length: 13
CDR3 protein: CASSKQGANEAFF
CDR3 DNA: TGTGCCAGCAGTAAACAGGGGGCGAATGAAGCTTTCTTT

D gene: NA
J gene: TRBJ1-1
V gene: TRBV5-1
clone size: NA
CDR3 length: 14
CDR3 protein: CASSRDRLVTEAFF
CDR3 DNA: TGCGCCAGCAGCCGTGACAGGCTGGTGACTGAAGCTTTCTTT

D gene: NA
J gene: TRBJ1-5
V gene: TRBV7-2
clone size: NA
CDR3 length: 16
CDR3 protein: CASSFGTPASNQPQHF
CDR3 DNA: TGTGCCAGCAGCTTCGGGACACCAGCTAGCAATCAGCCCCAGCATTTT

D gene: NA
J gene: TRBJ1-4
V gene: TRBV5-1
clone size: NA
CDR3 length: 15
CDR3 protein: CASSLWSGGNEKLFF
CDR3 DNA: TGCGCCAGCAGCTTGTGGTCCGGCGGTAATGAAAAACTGTTTTTT

D gene: NA
J gene: TRBJ1-5
V gene: TRBV19
clone size: once
CDR3 length: 14
CDR3 protein: CASSIHISNQPQHF
CDR3 DNA: TGTGCCAGTAGTATTCACATTAGCAATCAGCCCCAGCATTTT

D gene: TRBD1
J gene: TRBJ2-7
V gene: TRBV11-3
clone size: NA
CDR3 length: 14
CDR3 protein: CASSLWTGLNEQYF
CDR3 DNA: TGTGCCAGCAGCCTCTGGACAGGGTTGAACGAGCAGTACTTC

D gene: NA
J gene: TRBJ1-1
V gene: TRBV5-1
clone size: NA
CDR3 length: 13
CDR3 protein: CASSLLSNSEAFF
CDR3 DNA: TGCGCCAGCAGCCTGCTTTCGAACAGTGAAGCTTTCTTT

D gene: NA
J gene: TRBJ1-1
V gene: TRBV2
clone size: few
CDR3 length: 14
CDR3 protein: CASIRRLERTEAFF
CDR3 DNA: TGTGCCAGCATTAGAAGGTTAGAACGGACTGAAGCTTTCTTT

D gene: NA
J gene: TRBJ2-2
V gene: TRBV2
clone size: NA
CDR3 length: 16
CDR3 protein: CASSEENGGSGGEPFF
CDR3 DNA: TGTGCCAGCAGTGAGGAAAACGGAGGGAGCGGCGGGGAGCCGTTTTTT

D gene: NA
J gene: TRBJ2-3
V gene: TRBV28
clone size: few
CDR3 length: 15
CDR3 protein: CASSVLGGESDTQYF
CDR3 DNA: TGTGCCAGCAGTGTCCTCGGGGGCGAGTCAGATACGCAGTATTTT

D gene: NA
J gene: TRBJ2-3
V gene: TRBV10-3
clone size: few
CDR3 length: 11
CDR3 protein: CATGSTDTQYF
CDR3 DNA: TGTGCCACGGGGAGCACAGATACGCAGTATTTT

D gene: TRBD2
J gene: TRBJ2-1
V gene: TRBV5-1
clone size: few
CDR3 length: 17
CDR3 protein: CASSPSSSGLTYNEQFF
CDR3 DNA: TGCGCCAGCAGCCCCTCTTCTAGCGGTCTCACCTACAATGAGCAGTTCTTC

D gene: TRBD1
J gene: TRBJ1-2
V gene: TRBV20-1
clone size: NA
CDR3 length: 10
CDR3 protein: CSPPGGGYTF
CDR3 DNA: TGCAGTCCCCCAGGGGGGGGCTACACCTTC

D gene: NA
J gene: TRBJ1-5
V gene: TRBV5-6
clone size: NA
CDR3 length: 14
CDR3 protein: CASSLAGSNQPQHF
CDR3 DNA: TGTGCCAGCAGCTTGGCAGGAAGCAATCAGCCCCAGCATTTT

D gene: TRBD1
J gene: TRBJ2-7
V gene: TRBV11-2
clone size: NA
CDR3 length: 18
CDR3 protein: CASSFLPQGDRGLSEQYF
CDR3 DNA: TGTGCCAGCAGCTTCCTCCCACAGGGGGACAGGGGGCTAAGCGAGCAGTACTTC

D gene: NA
J gene: TRBJ1-2
V gene: TRBV3-1/TRBV3-2
clone size: NA
CDR3 length: 12
CDR3 protein: CASSQDGYGYTF
CDR3 DNA: TGTGCCAGCAGCCAAGACGGATATGGCTACACCTTC